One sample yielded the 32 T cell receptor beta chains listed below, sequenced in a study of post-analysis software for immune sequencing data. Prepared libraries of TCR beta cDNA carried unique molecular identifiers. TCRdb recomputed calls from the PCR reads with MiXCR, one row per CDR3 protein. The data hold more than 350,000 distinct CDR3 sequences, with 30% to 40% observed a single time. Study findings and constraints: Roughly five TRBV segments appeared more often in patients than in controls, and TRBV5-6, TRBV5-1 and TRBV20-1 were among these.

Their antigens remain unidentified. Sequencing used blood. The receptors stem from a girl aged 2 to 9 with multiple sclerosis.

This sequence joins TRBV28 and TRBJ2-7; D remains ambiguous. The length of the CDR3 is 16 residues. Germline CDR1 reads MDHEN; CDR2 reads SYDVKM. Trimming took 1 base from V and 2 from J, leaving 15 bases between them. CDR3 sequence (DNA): TGTGCCAGCAGTTTATCCGGATTCTTTGACACCTACGAGCAGTACTTC. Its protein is CASSLSGFFDTYEQYF.

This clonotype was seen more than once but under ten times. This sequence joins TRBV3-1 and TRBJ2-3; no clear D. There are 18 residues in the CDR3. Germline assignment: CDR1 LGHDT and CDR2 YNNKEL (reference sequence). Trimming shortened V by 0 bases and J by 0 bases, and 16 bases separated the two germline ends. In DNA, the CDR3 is TGTGCCAGCAGCCAAGATTCTACACAGAGTACTAGCACAGATACGCAGTATTTT. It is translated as CASSQDSTQSTSTDTQYF.

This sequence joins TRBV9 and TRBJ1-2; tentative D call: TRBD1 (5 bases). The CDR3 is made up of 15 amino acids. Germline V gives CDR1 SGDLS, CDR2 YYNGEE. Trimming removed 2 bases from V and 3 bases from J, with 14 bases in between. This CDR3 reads CASSVPTGAYYGYTF. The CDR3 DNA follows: TGTGCCAGCAGCGTCCCCACCGGGGCCTACTATGGCTACACCTTC.

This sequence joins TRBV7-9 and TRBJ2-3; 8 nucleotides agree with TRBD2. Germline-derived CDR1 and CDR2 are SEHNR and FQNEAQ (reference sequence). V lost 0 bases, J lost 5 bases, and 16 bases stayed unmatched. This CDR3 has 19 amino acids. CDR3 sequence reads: CASSLAFQVQREHGDTQYF. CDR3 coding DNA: TGTGCCAGCAGCTTAGCGTTTCAGGTGCAGCGGGAGCATGGAGATACGCAGTATTTT. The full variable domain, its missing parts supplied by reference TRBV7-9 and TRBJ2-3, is DTGVSQNPRHKITKRGQNVTFRCDPISEHNRLYWYRQTLGQGPEFLTYFQNEAQLEKSRLLSDRFSAERPKGSFSTLEIQRTEQGDSAMYLCASSLAFQVQREHGDTQYFGPGTRLTVL.

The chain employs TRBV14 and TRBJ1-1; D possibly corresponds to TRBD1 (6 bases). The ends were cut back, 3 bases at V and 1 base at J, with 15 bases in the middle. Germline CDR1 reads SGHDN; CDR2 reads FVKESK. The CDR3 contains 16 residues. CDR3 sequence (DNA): TGTGCCAGCAGCCACCCCCGGGACAAAGCGAACACTGAAGCTTTCTTT. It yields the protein CASSHPRDKANTEAFF. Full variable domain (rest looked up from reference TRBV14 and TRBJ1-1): EAGVTQFPSHSVIEKGQTVTLRCDPISGHDNLYWYRRVMGKEIKFLLHFVKESKQDESGMPNNRFLAERTGGTYSTLKVQPAELEDSGVYFCASSHPRDKANTEAFFGQGTRLTVV.

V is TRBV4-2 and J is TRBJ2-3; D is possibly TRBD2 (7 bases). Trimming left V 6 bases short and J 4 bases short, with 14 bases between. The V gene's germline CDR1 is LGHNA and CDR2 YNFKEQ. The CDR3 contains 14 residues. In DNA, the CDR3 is TGTGCCAGCAGACGGGGGGCTGGCGCAGATACGCAGTATTTT. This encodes CASRRGAGADTQYF.

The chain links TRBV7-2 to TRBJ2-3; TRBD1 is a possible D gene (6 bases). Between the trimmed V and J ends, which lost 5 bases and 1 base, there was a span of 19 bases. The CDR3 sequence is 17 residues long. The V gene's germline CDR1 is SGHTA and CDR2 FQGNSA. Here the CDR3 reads CASSTVTGMRGTDTQYF. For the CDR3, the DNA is TGTGCCAGCAGCACAGTGACAGGCATGCGCGGCACAGATACGCAGTATTTT.

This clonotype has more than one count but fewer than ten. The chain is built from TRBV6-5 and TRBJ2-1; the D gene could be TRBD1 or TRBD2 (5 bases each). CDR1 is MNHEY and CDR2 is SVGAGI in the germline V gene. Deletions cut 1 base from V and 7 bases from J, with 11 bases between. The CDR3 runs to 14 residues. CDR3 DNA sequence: TGTGCCAGCAGTTACTATTTCTGGGGGAATGAGCAGTTCTTC. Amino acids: CASSYYFWGNEQFF.

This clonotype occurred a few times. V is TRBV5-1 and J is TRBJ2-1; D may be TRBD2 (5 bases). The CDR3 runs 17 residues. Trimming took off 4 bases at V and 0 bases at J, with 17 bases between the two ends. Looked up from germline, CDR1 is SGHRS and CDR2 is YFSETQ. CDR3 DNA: TGCGCCAGCAGCCCCCTCTCGGGATGGGGCTCCTACAATGAGCAGTTCTTC. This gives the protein CASSPLSGWGSYNEQFF.

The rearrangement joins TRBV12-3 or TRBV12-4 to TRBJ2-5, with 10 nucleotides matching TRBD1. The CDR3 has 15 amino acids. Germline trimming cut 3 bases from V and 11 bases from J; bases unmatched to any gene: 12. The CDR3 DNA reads TGTGCCAGCAGTTTTCCCGGGACAGGGGCAGATGAGCAGTACTTC. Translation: CASSFPGTGADEQYF.

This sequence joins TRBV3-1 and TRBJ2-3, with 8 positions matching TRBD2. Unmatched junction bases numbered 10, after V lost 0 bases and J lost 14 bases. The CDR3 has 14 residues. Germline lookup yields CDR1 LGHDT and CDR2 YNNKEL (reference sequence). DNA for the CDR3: TGTGCCAGCAGCCAAGAAGGGGAGCGGGGGACCCGGTATTTT. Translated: CASSQEGERGTRYF.

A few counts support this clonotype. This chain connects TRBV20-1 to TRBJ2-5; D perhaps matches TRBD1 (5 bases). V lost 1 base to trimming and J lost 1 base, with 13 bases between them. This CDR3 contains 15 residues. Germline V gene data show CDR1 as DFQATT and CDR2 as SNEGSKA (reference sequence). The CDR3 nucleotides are TGCAGTGCTAGAGCTCAGGGAACGGGCCAAGAGACCCAGTACTTC. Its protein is CSARAQGTGQETQYF.

The CDR3 coding sequence is TGTGCCAGCAGCTCACGGCGGACAGGTTATGCCGAGACCCAGTACTTC. Protein sequence: CASSSRRTGYAETQYF. The J gene is TRBJ2-5, the V gene TRBV7-2; 7 positions match TRBD1. The CDR3 extends over 16 amino acids. Germline V gives CDR1 SGHTA, CDR2 FQGNSA. V lost 4 bases and J lost 5; bases outside the gene matches: 13.

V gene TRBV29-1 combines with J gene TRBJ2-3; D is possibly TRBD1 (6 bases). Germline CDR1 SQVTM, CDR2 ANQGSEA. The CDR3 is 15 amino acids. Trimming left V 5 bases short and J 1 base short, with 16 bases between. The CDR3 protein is CSVSRGEGGTDTQYF. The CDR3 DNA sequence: TGCAGCGTTTCCAGGGGAGAAGGAGGCACAGATACGCAGTATTTT.

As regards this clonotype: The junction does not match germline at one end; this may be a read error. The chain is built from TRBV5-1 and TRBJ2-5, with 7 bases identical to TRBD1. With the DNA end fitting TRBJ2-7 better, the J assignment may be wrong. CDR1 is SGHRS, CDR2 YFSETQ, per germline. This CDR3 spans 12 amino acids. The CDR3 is CAGSFQGDEQYF. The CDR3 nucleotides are TGCGCCGGCAGCTTCCAGGGGGACGAGCAGTACTTC.

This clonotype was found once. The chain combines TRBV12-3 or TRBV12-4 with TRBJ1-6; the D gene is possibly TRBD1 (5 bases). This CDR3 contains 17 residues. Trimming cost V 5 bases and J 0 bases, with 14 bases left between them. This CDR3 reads CASSPGRLSSYNSPLHF. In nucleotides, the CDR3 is TGTGCCAGCAGTCCGGGACGTCTGAGCTCCTATAATTCACCCCTCCACTTT.

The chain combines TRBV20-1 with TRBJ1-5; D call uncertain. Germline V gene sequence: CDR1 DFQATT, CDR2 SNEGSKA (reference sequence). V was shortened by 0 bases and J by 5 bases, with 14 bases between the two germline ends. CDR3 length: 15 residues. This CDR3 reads CSARDRGGNDQPQHF. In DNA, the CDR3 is TGCAGTGCTAGAGATCGGGGAGGGAACGATCAGCCCCAGCATTTT.

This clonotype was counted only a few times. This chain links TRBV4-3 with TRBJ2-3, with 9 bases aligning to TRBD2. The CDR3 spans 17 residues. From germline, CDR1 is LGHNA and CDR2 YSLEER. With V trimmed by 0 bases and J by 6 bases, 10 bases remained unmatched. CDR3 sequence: CASSQDIRREGPDTQYF. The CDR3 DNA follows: TGCGCCAGCAGCCAAGACATCAGGCGGGAGGGCCCGGATACGCAGTATTTT.

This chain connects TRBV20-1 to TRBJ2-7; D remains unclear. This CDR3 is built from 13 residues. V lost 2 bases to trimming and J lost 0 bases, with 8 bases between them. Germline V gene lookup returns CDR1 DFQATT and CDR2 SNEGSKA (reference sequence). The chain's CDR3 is CSARQTSSYEQYF. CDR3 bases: TGCAGTGCTAGACAGACGAGCTCCTACGAGCAGTACTTC.

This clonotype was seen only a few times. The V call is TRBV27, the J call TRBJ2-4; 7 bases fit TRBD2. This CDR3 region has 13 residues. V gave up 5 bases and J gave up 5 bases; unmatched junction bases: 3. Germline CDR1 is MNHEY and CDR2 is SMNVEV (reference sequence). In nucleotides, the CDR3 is TGTGCCAGCAGTGCGACTAGCCAAAACATTCAGTACTTC. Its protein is CASSATSQNIQYF.

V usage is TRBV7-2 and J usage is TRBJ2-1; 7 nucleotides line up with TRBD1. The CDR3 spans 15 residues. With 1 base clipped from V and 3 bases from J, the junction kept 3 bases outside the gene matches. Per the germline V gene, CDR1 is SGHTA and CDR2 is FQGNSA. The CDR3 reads CASSLDSGGYNEQFF. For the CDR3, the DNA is TGTGCCAGCAGCTTAGATTCAGGGGGCTACAATGAGCAGTTCTTC.

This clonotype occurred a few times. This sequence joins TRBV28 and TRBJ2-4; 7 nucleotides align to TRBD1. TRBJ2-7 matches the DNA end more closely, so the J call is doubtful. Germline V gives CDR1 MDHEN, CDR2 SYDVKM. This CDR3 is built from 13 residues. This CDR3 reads CASRPTGSHEQYF. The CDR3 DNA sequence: TGTGCCAGCAGGCCGACAGGGAGCCACGAGCAGTACTTC.

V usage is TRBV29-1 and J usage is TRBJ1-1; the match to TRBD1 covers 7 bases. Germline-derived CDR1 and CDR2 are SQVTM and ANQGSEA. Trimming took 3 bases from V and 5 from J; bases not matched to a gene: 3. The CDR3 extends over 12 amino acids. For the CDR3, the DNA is TGCAGCGTTGACAGGGGGACTACTGAAGCTTTCTTT. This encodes CSVDRGTTEAFF.

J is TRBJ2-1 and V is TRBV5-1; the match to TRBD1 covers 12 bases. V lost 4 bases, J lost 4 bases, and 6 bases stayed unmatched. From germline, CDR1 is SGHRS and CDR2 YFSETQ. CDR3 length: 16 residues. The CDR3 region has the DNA TGCGCCAGCAGCGCGGGGACAGGGGGCGGGTACAATGAGCAGTTCTTC. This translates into CASSAGTGGGYNEQFF.

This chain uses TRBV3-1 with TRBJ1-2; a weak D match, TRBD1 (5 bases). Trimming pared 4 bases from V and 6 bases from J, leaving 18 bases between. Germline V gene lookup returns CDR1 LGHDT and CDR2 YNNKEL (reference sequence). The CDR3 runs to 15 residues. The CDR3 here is CASSPVLNRLNGYTF. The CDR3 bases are TGTGCCAGCAGCCCAGTGTTAAACAGGCTCAATGGCTACACCTTC.

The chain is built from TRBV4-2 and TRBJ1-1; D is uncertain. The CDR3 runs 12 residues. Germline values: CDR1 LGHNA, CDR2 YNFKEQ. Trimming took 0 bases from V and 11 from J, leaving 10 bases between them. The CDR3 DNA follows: TGTGCCAGCAGCCAAGACTGGCAGAAGGCTTTCTTT. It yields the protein CASSQDWQKAFF.

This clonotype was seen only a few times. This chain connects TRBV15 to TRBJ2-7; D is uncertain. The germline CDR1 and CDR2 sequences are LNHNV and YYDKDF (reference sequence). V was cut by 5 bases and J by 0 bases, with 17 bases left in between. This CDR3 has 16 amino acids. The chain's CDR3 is CATSPVDWRDSYEQYF. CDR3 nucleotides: TGTGCCACCAGCCCCGTAGATTGGAGAGACTCCTACGAGCAGTACTTC.

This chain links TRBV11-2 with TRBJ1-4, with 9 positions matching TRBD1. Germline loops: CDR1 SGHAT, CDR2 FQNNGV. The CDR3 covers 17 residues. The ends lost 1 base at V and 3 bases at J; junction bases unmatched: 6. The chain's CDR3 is CASSLADRGNPNEKLFF. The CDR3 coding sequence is TGTGCCAGCAGCTTAGCCGACAGGGGGAATCCTAATGAAAAACTGTTTTTT.

The CDR3 DNA follows: TGTGCCAGCAGGACTTCCGGGACAGGCCGGCAGCCCCAGCATTTT. This translates into CASRTSGTGRQPQHF. The chain recombines TRBV12-3 or TRBV12-4 with TRBJ1-5, with 8 bases that match TRBD1. The CDR3 is 15 amino acids. J gave up 7 bases and V 6 bases, and 11 bases lay outside the gene matches.

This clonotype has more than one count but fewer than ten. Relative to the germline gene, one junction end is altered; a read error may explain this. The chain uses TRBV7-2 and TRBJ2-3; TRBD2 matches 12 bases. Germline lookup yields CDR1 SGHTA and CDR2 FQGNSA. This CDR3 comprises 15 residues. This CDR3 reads CASSLAGGRGDTQYF. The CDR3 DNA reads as TGTGCCAGCAGCCTAGCGGGGGGGCGAGGAGATACGCAGTATTTT.

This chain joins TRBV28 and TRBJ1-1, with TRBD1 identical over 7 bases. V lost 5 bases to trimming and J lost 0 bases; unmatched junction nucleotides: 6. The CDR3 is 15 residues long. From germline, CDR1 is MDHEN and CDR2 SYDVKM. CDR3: CASSPPTGMNTEAFF. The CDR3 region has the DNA TGTGCCAGCAGTCCCCCGACAGGGATGAACACTGAAGCTTTCTTT.

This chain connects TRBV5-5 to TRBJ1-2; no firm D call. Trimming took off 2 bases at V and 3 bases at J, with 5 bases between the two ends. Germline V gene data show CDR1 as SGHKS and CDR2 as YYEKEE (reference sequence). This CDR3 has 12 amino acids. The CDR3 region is CASSFGDYGYTF. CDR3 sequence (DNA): TGTGCCAGCAGCTTCGGAGACTATGGCTACACCTTC.